The text below deals with one T cell receptor beta chain. Its antigen is still unknown. These data belong to a study of Graves' ophthalmopathy and Graves' hyperthyroidism. Each hyperthyroidism patient was newly diagnosed, with under 2 months' duration, and aged 18 to 65. PBMCs were density-gradient isolated from about 9.6 ml fresh blood. Points from the study as a whole: Ophthalmopathy progression prediction by the model yielded a sensitivity of 60% to 71% and a specificity of 72.22%.

CDR3 length equals 16 residues. The germline CDR1 and CDR2 sequences are MDHEN and SYDVKM. V shed 5 bases and J 6 bases; nucleotides not matched to a gene: 12. Scientists amplified the TCR beta CDR3 regions from RNA transcripts. The first round was an RT-PCR with HTBI primers, and the second round was a multiplex PCR. TCRdb ran MiXCR on the multiplex PCR reads and lists one entry per CDR3 protein. The table lists a few hundred thousand distinct CDR3 sequences, roughly 15% of them singletons. This receptor was identified in an adult woman with stable Graves' hyperthyroidism. Sequencing input: peripheral blood. This chain uses TRBV28 with TRBJ2-7; 11 bases map to TRBD2. This chain's CDR3 is CASSPHRLAGGREQYF. The CDR3 nucleotides read TGTGCCAGCAGTCCCCACCGATTAGCGGGAGGGCGCGAGCAGTACTTC.